The entry below gives a single TCR beta chain sequence along with its context. Some clones are missing from TCRdb's copy, which holds only in-frame ones; the method was immunoSEQ multiplex PCR. The sample yields 23,000 or so clones, approximately 82% seen once. This sample is drawn from a study of PD-L1 blockade in urothelial cancer. The length of the CDR3 is 14 residues. Germline V lookup: CDR1 MGHDK, CDR2 SYGVNS. V was shortened by 2 bases and J by 5 bases, with 12 bases between the two germline ends. Indicated time point: peripheral blood 6 weeks after treatment start. The TCR comes from a man aged 65 to 79 with urothelial cancer. The source material was PBMCs, sampled around atezolizumab (anti-PD-L1) treatment. The chain is built from TRBV25-1 and TRBJ1-2; D not certain. The CDR3 bases are TGTGCCAGCAGTGAACACGCGGAGAAATATGGCTACACCTTC. Protein sequence: CASSEHAEKYGYTF.